These T cell receptor beta chains were read from a single sample in a study of CD8+CD57+ T cells in acquired aplastic anemia. TCRdb fed the reads into MiXCR, producing one record per CDR3 protein. The repertoire includes 450,000 to 600,000 distinct CDR3 sequences, around a third of them detected once, and 0.7% to 1% sits in the top ten. Material for sequencing was sorted CD4+, CD8+, or CD8+CD57+ T cells (not recorded which) from PBMCs. These receptors originate from a human donor with aplastic anemia. CDR3s include the opening cysteine and the closing phenylalanine or tryptophan. Each record gives: CDR3 length, clone size, V gene, D gene, J gene, CDR3 DNA, CDR3 protein. A D gene is named only where the DNA matches it firmly. Size tells how often a clone was seen (once, few, many) or the class of an expanded clone, and some rows leave it out.

len: 14
abundance: many
v_gene: TRBV15
d_gene: -
j_gene: TRBJ2-3
CDR3nt: TGTGCCACCAGCCTTCGGAGGTTCGCAGATACGCAGTATTTT
CDR3aa: CATSLRRFADTQYF

len: 18
abundance: -
v_gene: TRBV20-1
d_gene: -
j_gene: TRBJ2-2
CDR3nt: TGCAGTGCTAGGACGCCGAGGGGGACACCTACGAACACCGGGGAGCTGTTTTTT
CDR3aa: CSARTPRGTPTNTGELFF

len: 13
abundance: -
v_gene: TRBV20-1
d_gene: -
j_gene: TRBJ2-7
CDR3nt: TGCAGTGCTAGAGACGACAGGCCATACGAGCAGTACTTC
CDR3aa: CSARDDRPYEQYF

len: 13
abundance: -
v_gene: TRBV20-1
d_gene: -
j_gene: TRBJ2-1
CDR3nt: TGCAGTGCTAGAGAAAGGACTATCAATGAGCAGTTCTTC
CDR3aa: CSARERTINEQFF

len: 11
abundance: many
v_gene: TRBV7-9
d_gene: -
j_gene: TRBJ2-7
CDR3nt: TGTGCCAGCAGCTTCTCCTACGAGCAGTACTTC
CDR3aa: CASSFSYEQYF

len: 14
abundance: -
v_gene: TRBV9
d_gene: -
j_gene: TRBJ2-7
CDR3nt: TGTGCCAGCAGCTTAACAGGAGGATCCCACGAGCAGTACTTC
CDR3aa: CASSLTGGSHEQYF

len: 13
abundance: few
v_gene: TRBV10-3
d_gene: -
j_gene: TRBJ1-2
CDR3nt: TGTGCCAGCTCGACGGGGGCTCTCGGTGGCTACACCTTC
CDR3aa: CASSTGALGGYTF

len: 16
abundance: many
v_gene: TRBV20-1
d_gene: TRBD2
j_gene: TRBJ2-3
CDR3nt: TGCAGTGCTCTCCCTACTAGCGGGGGGGCATCAGATACGCAGTATTTT
CDR3aa: CSALPTSGGASDTQYF

len: 14
abundance: -
v_gene: TRBV7-6
d_gene: -
j_gene: TRBJ2-2
CDR3nt: TGTGCCAGCAGCTTCCAGGGTAGGACCGGGGAGCTGTTTTTT
CDR3aa: CASSFQGRTGELFF

len: 14
abundance: once
v_gene: TRBV5-1
d_gene: -
j_gene: TRBJ1-1
CDR3nt: TGCGCCGGCAGCTTTAACCTATTGGACACTGAAGCTTTCTTT
CDR3aa: CAGSFNLLDTEAFF

len: 17
abundance: many
v_gene: TRBV2
d_gene: -
j_gene: TRBJ1-6
CDR3nt: TGTGCCAGCAGTGATATGAGAATAAACAGAAATAATTCACCCCTCCACTTT
CDR3aa: CASSDMRINRNNSPLHF

len: 14
abundance: few
v_gene: TRBV25-1
d_gene: -
j_gene: TRBJ2-7
CDR3nt: TGTGCCAGCAGTTACTCTGTCGGATCCTACGAGCAGTACTTC
CDR3aa: CASSYSVGSYEQYF

len: 14
abundance: many
v_gene: TRBV7-2
d_gene: -
j_gene: TRBJ2-5
CDR3nt: TGTGCCAGCAGCTCGGACAGCAGGGTAGAGACCCAGTACTTC
CDR3aa: CASSSDSRVETQYF

len: 14
abundance: many
v_gene: TRBV10-1
d_gene: TRBD2
j_gene: TRBJ2-1
CDR3nt: TGCGCCAGCAGTGCGGGAGGGTCCTACAATGAGCAGTTCTTC
CDR3aa: CASSAGGSYNEQFF

len: 13
abundance: many
v_gene: TRBV2
d_gene: -
j_gene: TRBJ2-3
CDR3nt: TGTGCCAGCAGTGAATGGCAGCCAGATACGCAGTATTTT
CDR3aa: CASSEWQPDTQYF

len: 14
abundance: -
v_gene: TRBV18
d_gene: TRBD2
j_gene: TRBJ2-7
CDR3nt: TGTGCCAGCTCATCGACTAGCGGGTGGGACGAGCAGTACTTC
CDR3aa: CASSSTSGWDEQYF

len: 14
abundance: many
v_gene: TRBV15
d_gene: -
j_gene: TRBJ1-4
CDR3nt: TGTGCCACCCTCGGACTGGGATCTAATGAAAAACTGTTTTTT
CDR3aa: CATLGLGSNEKLFF